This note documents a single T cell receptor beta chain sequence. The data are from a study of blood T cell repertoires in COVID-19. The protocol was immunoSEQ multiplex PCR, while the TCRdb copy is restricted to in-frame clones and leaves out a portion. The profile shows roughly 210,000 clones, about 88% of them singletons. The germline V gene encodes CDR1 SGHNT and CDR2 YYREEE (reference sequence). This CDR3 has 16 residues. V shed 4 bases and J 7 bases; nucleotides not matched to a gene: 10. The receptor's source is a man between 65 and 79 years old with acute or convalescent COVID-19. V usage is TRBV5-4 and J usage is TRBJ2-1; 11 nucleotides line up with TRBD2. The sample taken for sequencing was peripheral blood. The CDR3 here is CASSPRPLAGENEQFF. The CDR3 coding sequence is TGTGCCAGCAGCCCCAGACCACTAGCGGGAGAAAATGAGCAGTTCTTC.